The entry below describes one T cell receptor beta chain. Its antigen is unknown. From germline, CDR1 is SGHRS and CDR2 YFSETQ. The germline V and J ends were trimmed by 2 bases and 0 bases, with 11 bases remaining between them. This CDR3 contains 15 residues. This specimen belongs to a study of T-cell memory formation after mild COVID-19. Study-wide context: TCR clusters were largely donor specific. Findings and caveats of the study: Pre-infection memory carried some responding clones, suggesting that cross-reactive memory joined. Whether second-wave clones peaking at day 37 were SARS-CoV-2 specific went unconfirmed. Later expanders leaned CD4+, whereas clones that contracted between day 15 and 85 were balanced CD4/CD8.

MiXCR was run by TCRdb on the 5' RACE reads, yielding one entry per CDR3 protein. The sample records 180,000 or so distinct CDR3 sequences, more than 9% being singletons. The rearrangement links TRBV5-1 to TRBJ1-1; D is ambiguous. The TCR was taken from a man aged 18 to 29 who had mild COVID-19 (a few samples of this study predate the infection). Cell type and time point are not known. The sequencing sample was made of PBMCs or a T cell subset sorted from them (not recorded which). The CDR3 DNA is TGCGCCAGCAGCTTAGGCGGCGAAGTGAACACTGAAGCTTTCTTT. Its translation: CASSLGGEVNTEAFF.